This T cell receptor (beta chain) is from a study of T-cell memory formation after mild COVID-19 (dated by TCRdb to about 2021). Looking at the study overall: TCR sequence clusters from the two donors were found to be largely donor specific. In a couple of donors, T-cell clones that expanded and contracted after mild COVID-19 were followed by sequencing TCRalpha and TCRbeta repertoires longitudinally. Two young, previously healthy adult volunteers made up the cohort, one male and one female. The full study reports these points: Some responding clones were detected in pre-infection memory, suggesting pre-existing cross-reactive memory T cells joined the SARS-CoV-2 response. Balanced CD4/CD8 phenotypes were observed for clones contracting from day 15 to 85, whereas a bias towards CD4+ was observed for a second wave of clones expanding from day 15 to 37. Only a couple of mild cases were covered by the study, and larger cohorts that include severe cases with pre-infection samples were considered necessary. SARS-CoV-2 specificity was not confirmed for the second-wave clones peaking on day 37. Contracting CD4+ clones appeared mostly in the CM and EM memory subsets, whereas CD8+ clones were enriched in EMRA.

The CDR3 covers 13 residues, taking in both the cysteine and the phenylalanine. Only CDR3 DNA is held: 39 bases, read in frame from base 1. The germline V gene specifies SGHRS as CDR1 and YFSETQ as CDR2. A distance of 7 bases separates the germline ends of V and J, which lose 3 bases and 3 bases respectively. The count of this clonotype is one. Its target antigen remains unknown. No per-base quality is available; no much larger clone lies one base away. A lone read offers only weak evidence. Ficoll-Paque density gradient centrifugation was the method used to isolate PBMCs. These reads were obtained on an Illumina NovaSeq 6000. TCRalpha and TCRbeta cDNA libraries were built by 5'RACE with constant-segment primers, adding sample barcodes and unique molecular identifiers. Trizol reagent was used to extract RNA from every sample. Libraries were amplified in two PCR steps, with a second sample barcode and Illumina TruSeq adapters added in the second step. Libraries were sequenced on an Illumina NovaSeq with 2 x 150 bp paired-end reads. As for the authors' bioinformatics: With migec v1.2.7, reads were demultiplexed and then collapsed into UMI-guided consensus sequences. Using mixcr v2.1.11, UMI consensuses were aligned to TRA and TRB V and J templates and then assembled into clonotypes. A clonotype was counted as expanded or contracted only when both edgeR and NoisET called the clonotype significant, with the noise models trained on biological replicates. For edgeR calls, a false discovery rate-adjusted p below 0.01 and a log2 fold-change threshold of 1 were applied. As an exploratory analysis of dynamics, PCA with hierarchical clustering was applied to max-normalized trajectories of the 1000 most abundant clonotypes. Each responding clone was given a CD4 or CD8 phenotype based on the CD4+ and CD8+ repertoires, which had been sequenced separately. The public sequencing data were trimmed at Q25 with fastp and processed into clonotypes with MiXCR by TCRdb, which kept only in-frame beta chains. Each record represents a unique CDR3 protein, reported with the most common genes and DNA among its rows. The V and J calls shown here were made by TCRdb, not taken from the authors' results. The sample table holds about 88,000 distinct CDR3 sequences, of which 20% to 30% were seen once. The ten most abundant clones make up around 45% of the sample.

The receptor comes from a man aged 18-30 years who had mild COVID-19 (a few samples of this study predate the infection). The sample titles of this study are shuffled in the database, so cell type and time point are left out; the donor was told from shared clones. The sequencing input was PBMCs or a T cell subset sorted from them (not recorded which). This sequence uses TRBV5-1 and TRBJ1-5; the D gene is perhaps TRBD1, on 5 matching bases. The bases are TGCGCCAGCAGCTCAGGGCACAATCAGCCCCAGCATTTT. Translation gives CASSSGHNQPQHF.